These 7 T cell receptor beta chains came from one sample sequenced in a study of CD8 T cells in ankylosing spondylitis. TCRdb independently ran MiXCR on the 5' RACE reads; one entry per CDR3 protein. This table holds fewer than 250,000 distinct CDR3 sequences, roughly a tenth found once. The specimen was blood, either unsorted or a sorted T cell fraction (not recorded which). These receptor sequences come from a male donor with ankylosing spondylitis or in good health (not recorded which).

CDR3 residues: CAISRTRDYGYTF. The CDR3 bases are TGTGCCATCAGTAGGACAAGGGACTATGGCTACACCTTC. The chain recombines TRBV10-3 with TRBJ1-2; perhaps TRBD1 as D (5 bases). CDR1 and CDR2 from the germline V gene are ENHRY and SYGVKD. Trimming shortened V by 5 bases and J by 3 bases, and 10 bases separated the two germline ends. This CDR3 is 13 amino acids long.

This clonotype was picked up many times. The rearrangement links TRBV2 to TRBJ2-7, with D uncertain. This CDR3 region has 14 residues. V lost 6 bases to trimming and J lost 2 bases, with 14 bases between them. The germline V gene has CDR1 SNHLY and CDR2 FYNNEI. CDR3 nucleotide sequence: TGTGCCAGCAGCGCCGGACCTTCCGCCTACGAGCAGTACTTC. As protein: CASSAGPSAYEQYF.

The V and J genes are TRBV3-1 and TRBJ2-1; D gene uncertain. Germline V gene sequence: CDR1 LGHDT, CDR2 YNNKEL (reference sequence). V lost 1 base and J lost 9, with 10 bases in between. The CDR3 extends over 13 amino acids. The CDR3 nucleotides are TGTGCCAGCAGCCAAGTGCGGTCGGGTGAGCAGTTCTTC. Its protein is CASSQVRSGEQFF.

The V and J genes are TRBV3-1 and TRBJ1-6; 9 nucleotides agree with TRBD1. The germline V gene encodes CDR1 LGHDT and CDR2 YNNKEL (reference sequence). With 5 bases clipped from V and 7 bases from J, the junction kept 6 bases outside the gene matches. This CDR3 is 15 amino acids long. The CDR3 sequence is CASSELGQGNSPLHF. The CDR3 nucleotides are TGTGCCAGCAGCGAGCTGGGACAGGGCAATTCACCCCTCCACTTT.

The chain joins TRBV30 to TRBJ2-7, with no clear D. Trimming shortened V by 1 base and J by 2 bases, and 3 bases separated the two germline ends. In germline, CDR1 is GTSNPN, CDR2 SVGIG (reference sequence). There are 11 residues in the CDR3. The CDR3 sequence: CAWSEPYEQYF. The CDR3 DNA follows: TGTGCCTGGAGTGAGCCCTACGAGCAGTACTTC.

This chain joins TRBV30 and TRBJ1-6, with D tentatively TRBD1 (6 bases). The V gene's germline CDR1 is GTSNPN and CDR2 SVGIG (reference sequence). The V end lost 3 bases, the J end lost 3 bases, and 21 bases lay between the germline ends. This CDR3 spans 18 amino acids. As DNA, the CDR3 is TGTGCCTGGAGGACCCGGGAGGAAGGACAGCACTATAATTCACCCCTCCACTTT. Its protein is CAWRTREEGQHYNSPLHF.

This clonotype was found many times. V and J are TRBV7-2 and TRBJ2-3, with TRBD1 identical over 7 bases. The V segment lost 7 bases and the J segment 4 bases; nucleotides outside the gene matches: 14. Germline V lookup: CDR1 SGHTA, CDR2 FQGNSA. This CDR3 is 16 amino acids long. The CDR3 spells CASIPERQGMADTQYF. Written as DNA, the CDR3 is TGTGCCAGCATCCCAGAAAGACAGGGTATGGCAGATACGCAGTATTTT.